Presented here are 10 T cell receptor beta chains from one specimen sequenced in a study of neurological immune-mediated disorders. TCRdb re-called the 5' RACE reads with MiXCR, one entry per CDR3 protein. The sample has around 70,000 distinct CDR3 sequences, 3% to 4% seen once; the top ten hold more than 4.5%. What was sequenced was PBMCs. The receptors stem from a woman in her fifties or sixties with multiple sclerosis.

This clonotype was detected many times. The chain uses TRBV5-1 and TRBJ2-7; 12 bases align to TRBD2. V was pared by 0 bases and J by 7 bases, with 8 bases of the junction left unmatched. The CDR3 extends over 16 amino acids. Germline values: CDR1 SGHRS, CDR2 YFSETQ. Here the CDR3 reads CASSLGTSGTTGEQYF. As DNA, the CDR3 is TGCGCCAGCAGCTTGGGGACTAGCGGGACGACGGGTGAGCAGTACTTC. Complete variable domain (other parts from reference TRBV5-1 and TRBJ2-7): KAGVTQTPRYLIKTRGQQVTLSCSPISGHRSVSWYQQTPGQGLQFLFEYFSETQRNKGNFPGRFSGRQFSNSRSEMNVSTLELGDSALYLCASSLGTSGTTGEQYFGPGTRLTVT.

Many counts were recorded for this clonotype. The rearrangement links TRBV10-3 to TRBJ2-3; 7 nucleotides line up with TRBD1. V trimming: 6 bases; J trimming: 2 bases; junction bases outside the gene matches: 5. CDR3 length: 14 residues. Germline loops: CDR1 ENHRY, CDR2 SYGVKD. CDR3 coding DNA: TGTGCCATCAGCCCGGGACAGACCACAGATACGCAGTATTTT. Its protein product is CAISPGQTTDTQYF.

This clonotype was seen at least ten times. CDR3 sequence: CASRKIPALGAFYEQFF. The CDR3 DNA sequence: TGTGCCAGCAGAAAGATCCCGGCGTTAGGGGCTTTCTATGAGCAGTTCTTC. This chain connects TRBV12-3 or TRBV12-4 to TRBJ2-1; tentatively, D is TRBD1 (5 bases). V was trimmed by 6 bases and J by 8 bases, leaving 26 bases between them. The CDR3 length is 17 residues.

This clonotype appeared many times. V usage is TRBV3-1 and J usage is TRBJ2-1, with 7 bases identical to TRBD2. Looked up from germline, CDR1 is LGHDT and CDR2 is YNNKEL (reference sequence). With V trimmed by 0 bases and J by 14 bases, 13 bases remained unmatched. The CDR3 loop spans 15 amino acids. DNA of the CDR3: TGTGCCAGCAGCCAAGAGCGAAGTATAGCGGGTGCGGAGTTCTTC. This encodes CASSQERSIAGAEFF.

This clonotype was recorded at least ten times. V gene TRBV15 combines with J gene TRBJ2-1, with D perhaps matching TRBD1 or TRBD2 (5 bases each). The V gene's germline CDR1 is LNHNV and CDR2 YYDKDF (reference sequence). The CDR3 sequence is 13 residues long. Trimming removed 0 bases from V and 9 bases from J, with 9 bases in between. In DNA, the CDR3 is TGTGCCACCAGCAGAGATGAGGGGCGTGAGCAGTTCTTC. Translated, it gives CATSRDEGREQFF.

Only a few counts were recorded for this clonotype. This may be a read error, as it is one base from a much larger clone. The chain couples TRBV2 to TRBJ1-5; D remains unclear. This CDR3 has 13 residues. Germline CDR1 is SNHLY and CDR2 is FYNNEI. CDR3 sequence reads: CASRPGLSQPQNF. The CDR3 DNA reads as TGTGCCAGCAGGCCGGGCCTTAGTCAGCCCCAGAATTTT.

This clonotype was observed many times. This may arise from a read error, as a much more abundant clone is one base away. The chain links TRBV28 to TRBJ2-4; possible D gene TRBD2, 5 bases. The CDR3 length is 15 residues. V gave up 2 bases and J gave up 10 bases, with 18 bases separating them. Per germline, CDR1 MDHEN and CDR2 SYDVKM. For the CDR3, the DNA is TGTGCCAGCAGTTTACCGGGCGAACAGCGGAAAATTCAGTACTTC. Translating gives CASSLPGEQRKIQYF. The entire variable domain, with the rest obtained from reference TRBV28 and TRBJ2-4, is as follows: DVKVTQSSRYLVKRTGEKVFLECVQDMDHENMFWYRQDPGLGLRLIYFSYDVKMKEKGDIPEGYSVSREKKERFSLILESASTNQTSMYLCASSLPGEQRKIQYFGAGTRLSVL.

This clonotype has at least ten counts. The chain links TRBV10-2 to TRBJ2-7, with 8 bases matching TRBD2. V lost 6 bases, J lost 3 bases, and 1 base stayed unmatched. The CDR3 is 12 residues long. Looked up from germline, CDR1 is WSHSY and CDR2 is SAAADI. CDR3 DNA sequence: TGCGCCAGCAGCCGGGAGGGCTACGAGCAGTACTTC. This encodes CASSREGYEQYF.

This clonotype appeared many times. The chain employs TRBV20-1 and TRBJ2-5, with TRBD2 as a possible D gene (6 bases). CDR1 DFQATT and CDR2 SNEGSKA come from the germline V gene (reference sequence). V gave up 7 bases and J gave up 5 bases, with 11 bases separating them. The CDR3 is 11 amino acids. Written as DNA, the CDR3 is TGCAGTGGGGGGGTGTTTGAGACCCAGTACTTC. Translated, it gives CSGGVFETQYF.

This clonotype was recorded many times. The J gene is TRBJ2-7, the V gene TRBV6-5, with 7 positions matching TRBD1. The V segment lost 5 bases and the J segment 5 bases; nucleotides outside the gene matches: 9. Germline values: CDR1 MNHEY, CDR2 SVGAGI. The length of the CDR3 is 14 residues. For the CDR3, the DNA is TGTGCCAGCAGTCCAAAGACAGGGTTCCACGAGCAGTACTTC. Its protein product is CASSPKTGFHEQYF.